This entry lists 15 T cell receptor beta chains sequenced from one sample in a study of graft-versus-host responses after intestinal transplantation (dated by TCRdb to the early 2020s). Library creation used the immunoSEQ multiplex PCR assay. TCRdb obtained this table from immuneACCESS and retained in-frame rearrangements with V and J assigned. These tables miss some clones; where compared with another copy, unresolved V genes account for less than half of the shortfall, and the remainder is unexplained. The sample records about 85,000 clones, approximately 90% of which are singletons. Around 7.6% of the sample lies in the top ten. These receptors' targets are unknown. In light of the paper, this sample's time point label describes: cells obtained before transplantation from donor or recipient. Sequencing used unstimulated CD8+ T cells sorted from spleen or lymph node cells, obtained before transplant. All receptors derive from a human donor who was the organ donor for an intestinal transplant.

This rearrangement joins TRBV11-3 to TRBJ2-1; unclear D gene. This CDR3 is built from 15 residues. Germline-derived CDR1 and CDR2 are SGHNT and YENEEA. Trimming removed 1 base from V and 0 bases from J, with 7 bases in between. This chain's CDR3 is CASSLGASSYNEQFF. DNA of the CDR3: TGTGCCAGCAGCTTAGGGGCAAGCTCCTACAATGAGCAGTTCTTC.

This clone was observed once. CDR3 protein: CASSYGGQPSNQPQHF. CDR3 nucleotides: TGTGCCAGCAGTTACGGGGGACAGCCTAGCAATCAGCCCCAGCATTTT. The chain uses TRBV6-5 and TRBJ1-5; TRBD1 aligns across 7 bases. V lost 2 bases, J lost 0 bases, and 4 bases stayed unmatched. This CDR3 has 16 residues. CDR1 and CDR2 from the germline V gene are MNHEY and SVGAGI.

The J gene is TRBJ1-1, the V gene TRBV6-1; no definite D call. CDR1 and CDR2 from the germline V gene are MNHNS and SASEGT. The CDR3 contains 14 residues. The germline V and J ends were trimmed by 5 bases and 0 bases, with 10 bases remaining between them. As DNA, the CDR3 is TGTGCCAGCAGTCCCCAGACGATGAACACTGAAGCTTTCTTT. Protein product: CASSPQTMNTEAFF.

This chain uses TRBV2 with TRBJ1-5; TRBD1 agrees at 11 bases. Germline V gene sequence: CDR1 SNHLY, CDR2 FYNNEI. Trimming took 7 bases from V and 0 from J; bases not matched to a gene: 14. The CDR3 covers 19 residues. The CDR3 loop is CASTPNWTGGIYSNQPQHF. CDR3 nucleotides: TGTGCCAGCACCCCCAATTGGACAGGGGGCATCTATAGCAATCAGCCCCAGCATTTT.

The chain joins TRBV7-8 to TRBJ2-7; 8 bases agree with TRBD2. V was clipped by 6 bases and J by 0 bases; unmatched bases: 4. This CDR3 has 14 amino acids. Per germline, CDR1 SGHVS and CDR2 FQNEAQ. CDR3 sequence: CASSFSGVSYEQYF. The DNA for the CDR3 is TGTGCCAGCAGTTTTAGCGGGGTCTCCTACGAGCAGTACTTC.

This sequence joins TRBV29-1 and TRBJ1-6; 8 bases map to TRBD1. CDR1 SQVTM and CDR2 ANQGSEA come from the germline V gene. The CDR3 is 13 residues long. The V and J ends lost 4 bases and 10 bases, in that order; junction bases with no gene match: 6. The CDR3 sequence: CSVGDRGGSPLHF. The CDR3 DNA reads TGCAGCGTTGGAGACAGGGGAGGGTCACCCCTCCACTTT.

V and J are TRBV7-2 and TRBJ2-1; a weak D match, TRBD2 (6 bases). Germline V lookup: CDR1 SGHTA, CDR2 FQGNSA. V shed 1 base and J shed 0 bases, with 10 bases lying between them. This CDR3 region has 16 residues. CDR3 nucleotide sequence: TGTGCCAGCAGCTTAGGGACTATGGGCTCCTACAATGAGCAGTTCTTC. This sequence encodes CASSLGTMGSYNEQFF.

The rearrangement joins TRBV7-8 to TRBJ2-3, with D possibly being TRBD2 (5 bases). V shed 1 base and J shed 4 bases, with 12 bases lying between them. Looked up from germline, CDR1 is SGHVS and CDR2 is FQNEAQ. This CDR3 spans 15 amino acids. The chain's CDR3 is CASSLVGVVADTQYF. CDR3 nucleotide sequence: TGTGCCAGCAGCTTAGTGGGAGTCGTTGCAGATACGCAGTATTTT. Looking up the rest from reference TRBV7-8 and TRBJ2-3 gives the full variable domain: GAGVSQSPRYKVAKRGQDVALRCDPISGHVSLFWYQQALGQGPEFLTYFQNEAQLDKSGLPSDRFFAERPEGSVSTLKIQRTQQEDSAVYLCASSLVGVVADTQYFGPGTRLTVL.

The J gene is TRBJ2-7, the V gene TRBV6-1; D gene uncertain. The length of the CDR3 is 15 residues. V shed 0 bases and J shed 5 bases, with 14 bases lying between them. Looked up from germline, CDR1 is MNHNS and CDR2 is SASEGT. For the CDR3, the DNA is TGTGCCAGCAGTGAAGCACGGCACCCGGAAGACGAGCAGTACTTC. Translating it yields CASSEARHPEDEQYF.

The chain links TRBV19 to TRBJ2-7; possible D gene TRBD1, 5 bases. Trimming shortened V by 3 bases and J by 5 bases, and 17 bases separated the two germline ends. The CDR3 runs to 15 residues. CDR1 and CDR2 (germline): LNHDA, SQIVND (reference sequence). Here the CDR3 DNA reads TGTGCCAGTAGTATCGTGGAAGGGGCGGTGAACGAGCAGTACTTC. It is translated as CASSIVEGAVNEQYF.

In the case of this clone: At the DNA level, this CDR3 is encoded by other sequences in the same sample as well. The genes are TRBV6-5 and TRBJ2-5, with D perhaps given as TRBD1 or TRBD2 (5 bases each). Trimming removed 7 bases from V and 4 bases from J, with 16 bases in between. The germline V gene encodes CDR1 MNHEY and CDR2 SVGAGI. The CDR3 loop spans 14 amino acids. The CDR3 spells CASTPGRFGETQYF. As DNA, the CDR3 is TGTGCCAGCACCCCGGGGCGTTTTGGAGAGACCCAGTACTTC.

V and J are TRBV5-1 and TRBJ1-1, with a possible D match to TRBD1 (6 bases). Per germline, CDR1 SGHRS and CDR2 YFSETQ. V lost 2 bases to trimming and J lost 4 bases, with 9 bases between them. This CDR3 region has 13 residues. CDR3 in amino acids: CASSFRGSTEAFF. The CDR3 DNA reads as TGCGCCAGCAGCTTTAGGGGGAGCACTGAAGCTTTCTTT.

V and J are TRBV27 and TRBJ2-1; D is ambiguous. With 0 bases removed from V and 1 base from J, the gap between germline ends came to 7 bases. This CDR3 is 15 amino acids long. CDR1 and CDR2 from the germline V gene are MNHEY and SMNVEV (reference sequence). The CDR3 DNA sequence: TGTGCCAGCAGTTTATCTGGCGGATCCTACAATGAGCAGTTCTTC. Protein product: CASSLSGGSYNEQFF.

For the CDR3, the DNA is TGTGCCAGCGGGGTGATGGCCGACCAAGGGGAGCAGTACTTC. Encoded protein: CASGVMADQGEQYF. The chain links TRBV6-5 to TRBJ2-5; D is perhaps TRBD1 or TRBD2 (5 bases each). V lost 8 bases and J 11 bases, leaving 24 bases between the germline ends. This CDR3 comprises 14 residues. Germline-derived CDR1 and CDR2 are MNHEY and SVGAGI.

The chain joins TRBV6-5 to TRBJ1-2; D not resolved. The germline CDR1 and CDR2 sequences are MNHEY and SVGAGI. This CDR3 region has 11 residues. V lost 3 bases and J 7 bases, leaving 6 bases between the germline ends. The CDR3 reads CASSYGGGYTF. The CDR3 DNA is TGTGCCAGCAGTTATGGAGGTGGCTACACCTTC.